One and the same sample provided the 18 T cell receptor beta chains below, sequenced in a study of T-cell memory formation after mild COVID-19. TCRdb reprocessed the 5' RACE reads with MiXCR, giving one entry per CDR3 protein. The table shows approximately 500,000 distinct CDR3 sequences, with around 27% occurring only once. The specimen sequenced was PBMCs or a T cell subset sorted from them (not recorded which). The receptor source for this set is an adult woman who had mild COVID-19 (a few samples of this study predate the infection). Cell type and time point are not known.

In its sample, this clonotype was seen a few times. The CDR3 DNA follows: TGTGCCAGCAGCTTAGCCCCCGGGGACACCTGGAGCTCCTACGAGCAGTACTTC. Translated: CASSLAPGDTWSSYEQYF. J is TRBJ2-7 and V is TRBV7-9; weak D call: TRBD1 (6 bases). CDR3 size: 18 residues. The V end lost 0 bases, the J end lost 0 bases, and 18 bases lay between the germline ends. Germline V CDR1 and CDR2: SEHNR, FQNEAQ (reference sequence).

The genes are TRBV7-9 and TRBJ2-3; no clear D. V was trimmed by 5 bases and J by 1 base, leaving 16 bases between them. The CDR3 has 16 residues. Germline CDR1 is SEHNR and CDR2 is FQNEAQ (reference sequence). For the CDR3, the DNA is TGTGCCAGCAGCCCCGGGCCAATCAGTGGCACAGATACGCAGTATTTT. The encoded protein is CASSPGPISGTDTQYF.

The rearrangement links TRBV5-1 to TRBJ2-3, with D possibly TRBD1 on 6 matching bases. The germline V and J ends were trimmed by 2 bases and 7 bases, with 17 bases remaining between them. The germline CDR1 and CDR2 sequences are SGHRS and YFSETQ. The CDR3 extends over 15 amino acids. The CDR3 protein is CASSLMTGALNTQYF. DNA for the CDR3: TGCGCCAGCAGCTTAATGACAGGCGCCCTGAATACGCAGTATTTT. Variable domain in full (rest from reference TRBV5-1 and TRBJ2-3): KAGVTQTPRYLIKTRGQQVTLSCSPISGHRSVSWYQQTPGQGLQFLFEYFSETQRNKGNFPGRFSGRQFSNSRSEMNVSTLELGDSALYLCASSLMTGALNTQYFGPGTRLTVL.

The V and J genes are TRBV12-3 or TRBV12-4 and TRBJ2-7; D perhaps matches TRBD1 (6 bases). The length of the CDR3 is 14 residues. V lost 1 base and J lost 7, with 14 bases in between. The CDR3: CASSLVNRVGEQYF. CDR3 coding DNA: TGTGCCAGCAGTTTAGTAAACAGGGTGGGGGAGCAGTACTTC.

This clonotype has only a few counts. The chain has TRBV29-1 and TRBJ2-5; D gene unclear. Trimming removed 0 bases at V and 5 bases at J, with 13 bases between. CDR1 is SQVTM and CDR2 is ANQGSEA in the germline V gene. The CDR3 totals 14 residues. In DNA, the CDR3 is TGCAGCGTTGAAGACGGGCCCTTGGGTGAGACCCAGTACTTC. Protein: CSVEDGPLGETQYF.

V gene TRBV5-1 combines with J gene TRBJ2-2; D unclear. The CDR3 is 18 residues long. CDR1 SGHRS and CDR2 YFSETQ come from the germline V gene. The germline V and J ends were trimmed by 0 bases and 1 base, with 16 bases remaining between them. The CDR3 sequence is CASSLVPARPLNTGELFF. The CDR3 DNA reads as TGCGCCAGCAGCTTGGTTCCAGCTAGGCCATTGAACACCGGGGAGCTGTTTTTT.

In its sample, this clonotype was seen a few times. The V and J genes are TRBV4-3 and TRBJ2-2; D might be TRBD2 (6 bases). Trimming pared 0 bases from V and 7 bases from J, leaving 9 bases between. CDR1 is LGHNA and CDR2 is YSLEER in the germline V gene. The CDR3 is 14 amino acids. The CDR3: CASSQDREVGELFF. The CDR3 bases are TGCGCCAGCAGCCAAGACAGGGAGGTCGGGGAGCTGTTTTTT.

V gene TRBV15 combines with J gene TRBJ2-1; unclear D gene. Germline values: CDR1 LNHNV, CDR2 YYDKDF (reference sequence). Trimming stripped 0 bases from V and 8 bases from J, with 8 bases between. The CDR3 sequence is 13 residues long. DNA of the CDR3: TGTGCCACCAGCAGAGAAGGTGGTGATGAGCAGTTCTTC. Its translation: CATSREGGDEQFF. Complete variable domain (other parts from reference TRBV15 and TRBJ2-1): DAMVIQNPRYQVTQFGKPVTLSCSQTLNHNVMYWYQQKSSQAPKLLFHYYDKDFNNEADTPDNFQSRRPNTSFCFLDIRSPGLGDTAMYLCATSREGGDEQFFGPGTRLTVL.

This clonotype was found a few times. The chain carries TRBV5-1 and TRBJ2-7; TRBD1 matches at 8 bases. The germline V gene has CDR1 SGHRS and CDR2 YFSETQ. V gave up 0 bases and J gave up 2 bases; unmatched junction bases: 7. CDR3 length: 16 amino acids. CDR3 region: CASSLDPGQGAYEQYF. CDR3 nucleotide sequence: TGCGCCAGCAGCTTGGACCCCGGACAGGGTGCCTACGAGCAGTACTTC.

This clonotype was detected only a few times. This chain connects TRBV7-9 to TRBJ2-2; D is ambiguous. This CDR3 has 9 amino acids. Germline V gene sequence: CDR1 SEHNR, CDR2 FQNEAQ (reference sequence). V was trimmed by 8 bases and J by 8 bases, leaving 3 bases between them. CDR3 loop: CASPGELFF. As DNA, the CDR3 is TGTGCCAGCCCGGGGGAGCTGTTTTTT.

This clonotype was seen a few times. The V gene is TRBV29-1, the J gene TRBJ2-7; TRBD1 matches 10 bases. The J segment lost 0 bases and the V segment lost 6 bases, leaving 11 bases of the junction unmatched. CDR1 and CDR2 from the germline V gene are SQVTM and ANQGSEA. The CDR3 has 16 amino acids. In DNA form, the CDR3 reads TGCAGCGTCGCGACGACCGGGACAGGGGCCTCCTACGAGCAGTACTTC. Translated: CSVATTGTGASYEQYF.

This chain joins TRBV20-1 and TRBJ2-3; the match to TRBD1 covers 8 bases. V lost 5 bases to trimming and J lost 6 bases; unmatched junction nucleotides: 7. The CDR3 is 13 residues long. Germline V CDR1 and CDR2: DFQATT, SNEGSKA (reference sequence). CDR3 residues: CSALDRAGDTQYF. The DNA for the CDR3 is TGCAGTGCTCTGGACAGGGCAGGTGATACGCAGTATTTT.

The V and J genes are TRBV20-1 and TRBJ2-7, with unresolved D. The CDR3 contains 16 residues. V lost 0 bases to trimming and J lost 3 bases, with 18 bases between them. Germline V gives CDR1 DFQATT, CDR2 SNEGSKA (reference sequence). In nucleotides, the CDR3 is TGCAGTGCTAGAGATCAGAGGCGGACGGAATACTACGAGCAGTACTTC. It codes for CSARDQRRTEYYEQYF.

J is TRBJ2-2 and V is TRBV12-3 or TRBV12-4, with D possibly being TRBD1 (5 bases). CDR3 length: 16 amino acids. Trimming removed 7 bases at V and 0 bases at J, with 15 bases between. Here the CDR3 reads CASTSDTLTNTGELFF. The CDR3 bases are TGTGCCAGCACCTCGGACACTCTTACGAACACCGGGGAGCTGTTTTTT.

This rearrangement joins TRBV7-2 to TRBJ2-3, with 12 bases that match TRBD2. After removal of 1 base from V and 5 bases from J, the junction contained 13 bases not matched to a gene. The CDR3 totals 19 residues. From germline, CDR1 is SGHTA and CDR2 FQGNSA. The CDR3 DNA follows: TGTGCCAGCAGCTTAGAACTAGCTAGCGGGAGGGAGGGGATAGATACGCAGTATTTT. It translates to CASSLELASGREGIDTQYF. The variable domain in full, with the rest retrieved from reference TRBV7-2 and TRBJ2-3, is GAGVSQSPSNKVTEKGKDVELRCDPISGHTALYWYRQSLGQGLEFLIYFQGNSAPDKSGLPSDRFSAERTGGSVSTLTIQRTQQEDSAVYLCASSLELASGREGIDTQYFGPGTRLTVL.

This clonotype showed up just a few times. The gene calls are TRBV15 and TRBJ1-1, with 7 bases fitting TRBD1. CDR3 length: 13 amino acids. Germline lookup yields CDR1 LNHNV and CDR2 YYDKDF (reference sequence). The ends lost 2 bases at V and 4 bases at J; junction bases unmatched: 1. The CDR3 DNA follows: TGTGCCACCAGCAGAAGGGGGCCCACTGAAGCTTTCTTT. Amino acid sequence: CATSRRGPTEAFF.

This clonotype has just a few counts. The rearrangement joins TRBV7-2 to TRBJ2-3; D might be TRBD1 or TRBD2, each matching 5 bases. The V and J ends lost 1 base and 3 bases respectively, with 14 bases between them. This CDR3 is 16 amino acids long. Germline assignment: CDR1 SGHTA and CDR2 FQGNSA. DNA of the CDR3: TGTGCCAGCAGCTTAGGCGGGCAGGGTGGAACAGATACGCAGTATTTT. This gives the protein CASSLGGQGGTDTQYF.

The rearrangement uses TRBV7-8 and TRBJ1-3; TRBD1 matches 9 bases. CDR1 and CDR2 (germline): SGHVS, FQNEAQ. V lost 5 bases and J lost 6; bases outside the gene matches: 11. The CDR3 length is 16 residues. CDR3 protein: CASSLTDRGKENTIYF. The DNA for the CDR3 is TGTGCCAGCAGCCTTACTGACAGGGGGAAAGAAAACACCATATATTTT. Complete variable domain (other parts from reference TRBV7-8 and TRBJ1-3): GAGVSQSPRYKVAKRGQDVALRCDPISGHVSLFWYQQALGQGPEFLTYFQNEAQLDKSGLPSDRFFAERPEGSVSTLKIQRTQQEDSAVYLCASSLTDRGKENTIYFGEGSWLTVV.